The rows below give T cell receptor beta chains drawn from one sample of a study of blood T cell repertoires in COVID-19. Assay: immunoSEQ multiplex PCR; the TCRdb copy retains only in-frame clones and omits some. The top ten clones hold roughly 0.96% of a sample with a few hundred thousand clones, roughly 90% of them seen once. Sequenced: peripheral blood. The receptors shown here come from a middle-aged woman who had recovered from COVID-19. The CDR3 runs from the conserved cysteine through the conserved F or W. Each record gives: D gene, V gene, J gene, clone size, CDR3 DNA, CDR3 protein. D genes are given only for firm matches. Size is omitted from some rows. Given values are once, few, many or a class for expanded clones.

TRBD1	TRBV19	TRBJ1-2	-	TGTGCCAGTAGTGACCTGACAGGGGGTGGAAGTAACTATGGCTACACCTTC	CASSDLTGGGSNYGYTF
-	TRBV3-1/TRBV3-2	TRBJ2-7	-	TGTGCCAGCAGCGCAGGACAATCTGGTACGAAGCAGTACTTC	CASSAGQSGTKQYF
TRBD1	TRBV2	TRBJ2-7	-	TGTGCCAGCAGTCGCGGGGGACAGGGGGGCTACGAGCAGTACTTC	CASSRGGQGGYEQYF
TRBD1	TRBV3-1/TRBV3-2	TRBJ1-2	-	TGTGCCAGCAGCCAAGAAGGGACAGTAGGCTACACCTTC	CASSQEGTVGYTF
-	TRBV19	TRBJ2-1	-	TGTGCCACCAAAAACATGGGAGTCTCCTACAATGAGCAGTTCTTC	CATKNMGVSYNEQFF
-	TRBV29-1	TRBJ2-2	once	TGCAGCGTTGTTCCGCTAGCAGAGAACACCGGGGAGCTGTTTTTT	CSVVPLAENTGELFF
TRBD1	TRBV19	TRBJ2-3	-	TGTGCCAGTAGTATAGATGGGACAGCAATCACAGATACGCAGTATTTT	CASSIDGTAITDTQYF
TRBD1	TRBV30	TRBJ1-1	-	TGTGCCTGGGACAGGGGGGGGATAGAAGCTTTCTTT	CAWDRGGIEAFF
-	TRBV7-8	TRBJ1-5	few	TGTGCCAGCAGCTTAGGAGGGGGATCAGGTCAGCCCCAGCATTTT	CASSLGGGSGQPQHF
-	TRBV24-1	TRBJ2-5	-	TGTGCCACCCGGTTTCTCCCTGGTAGCGTCGGGTCCGAAGAGACCCAGTACTTC	CATRFLPGSVGSEETQYF
TRBD1	TRBV6-6	TRBJ1-4	-	TGTGCCAGCAGCCGACAGGGGCCCAATGAAAAACTGTTTTTT	CASSRQGPNEKLFF
-	TRBV19	TRBJ1-4	-	TGTGCTAGCGCCCGGCTAACTAATGAAAAACTGTTTTTT	CASARLTNEKLFF
TRBD2	TRBV14	TRBJ2-1	-	TGTGCCAGCAGCCAAGTACTAGCGGGAGCTTACAATGAGCAGTTCTTC	CASSQVLAGAYNEQFF
TRBD2	TRBV7-9	TRBJ2-1	few	TGTGCCAGCAGCCCCCCGACTAGCCAATCCTACAATGAGCAGTTCTTC	CASSPPTSQSYNEQFF
-	TRBV5-1	TRBJ1-6	-	TGCGCCAGCAGCTTGGACCGCCAAGCTAATTCACCCCTCCACTTT	CASSLDRQANSPLHF
-	TRBV30	TRBJ2-7	-	TGTGCCTGGAGTGTACTTGGCAGGGGCCTAACCTACGAGCAGTACTTC	CAWSVLGRGLTYEQYF
TRBD2	TRBV5-6	TRBJ2-1	-	TGTGCCAGCAGCTGGGGAGGAGCGGGAGGATTCTTC	CASSWGGAGGFF
-	TRBV6-6	TRBJ2-3	-	TGTGCCAGCAGTTCAGGTAGCACAGATACGCAGTATTTT	CASSSGSTDTQYF
-	TRBV6-6	TRBJ1-4	-	TGTGCCAGCGCACGGGAACCGGCTAATGAAAAACTGTTTTTT	CASAREPANEKLFF
-	TRBV25-1	TRBJ1-1	-	TGTGCCAGCAGAGACATGGGGGGCACTGAAGCTTTCTTT	CASRDMGGTEAFF
-	TRBV7-8	TRBJ2-5	-	TGTGCCAGCAGCCAACAAGTCCAAGAGACCCAGTACTTC	CASSQQVQETQYF
TRBD2	TRBV11-2	TRBJ2-7	-	TGTGCCAGCAGCCGGACTAGCGGGAGTTCCTACGAGCAGTACTTC	CASSRTSGSSYEQYF
-	TRBV10-3	TRBJ1-4	-	TGTGCCATCAGTGAGTCTCAACAGGCAACTAATGAAAAACTGTTTTTT	CAISESQQATNEKLFF
TRBD2	TRBV9	TRBJ2-2	few	TGTGCCAGCAGCGTAGGGCTAGCGGGAGTGAACGGGGAGCTGTTTTTT	CASSVGLAGVNGELFF
-	TRBV6-4	TRBJ2-5	-	TGTGCCAGCAGTGATGTAACGGGAAAACAAGAGACCCAGTACTTC	CASSDVTGKQETQYF
TRBD1	TRBV6-5	TRBJ1-2	-	TGTGCCAGCAGTTACTCTCGGACAGGGGGCGGCTATGGCTACACCTTC	CASSYSRTGGGYGYTF
-	TRBV11-3	TRBJ1-4	-	TGTGCCAGCAGCTTAAGAGCGGGGATAGGGGAAAAACTGTTTTTT	CASSLRAGIGEKLFF
-	TRBV30	TRBJ1-5	-	TGTGCCTGGAGTAGAGGATTCGGAGGTGGCAATCAGCCCCAGCATTTT	CAWSRGFGGGNQPQHF
-	TRBV6-1	TRBJ1-1	-	TGTGCCAGCAGTGAAGCGATGGGGGGGAACACTGAAGCTTTCTTT	CASSEAMGGNTEAFF